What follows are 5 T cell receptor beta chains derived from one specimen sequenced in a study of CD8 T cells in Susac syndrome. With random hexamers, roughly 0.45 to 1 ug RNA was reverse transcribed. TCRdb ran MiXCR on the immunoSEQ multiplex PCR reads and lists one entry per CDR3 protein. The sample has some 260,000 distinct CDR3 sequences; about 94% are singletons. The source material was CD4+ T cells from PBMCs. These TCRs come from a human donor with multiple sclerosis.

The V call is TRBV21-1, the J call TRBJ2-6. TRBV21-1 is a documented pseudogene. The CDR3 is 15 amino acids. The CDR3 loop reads CAIRIGVGGANVLTF. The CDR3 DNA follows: TGTGCCATCCGAATAGGAGTAGGTGGGGCCAACGTCCTGACTTTC.

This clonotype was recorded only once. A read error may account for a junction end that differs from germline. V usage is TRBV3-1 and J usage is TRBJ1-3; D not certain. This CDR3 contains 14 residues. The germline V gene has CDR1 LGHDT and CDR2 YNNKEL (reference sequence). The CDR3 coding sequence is TGTGCCAGCAGCCAAGAAATCTCTGGAAACACCACATATTTT. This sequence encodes CASSQEISGNTTYF. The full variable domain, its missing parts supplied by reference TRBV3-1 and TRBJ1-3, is DTAVSQTPKYLVTQMGNDKSIKCEQNLGHDTMYWYKQDSKKFLKIMFSYNNKELIINETVPNRFSPKSPDKAHLNLHINSLELGDSAVYFCASSQEISGNTTYFGEGSWLTVV.

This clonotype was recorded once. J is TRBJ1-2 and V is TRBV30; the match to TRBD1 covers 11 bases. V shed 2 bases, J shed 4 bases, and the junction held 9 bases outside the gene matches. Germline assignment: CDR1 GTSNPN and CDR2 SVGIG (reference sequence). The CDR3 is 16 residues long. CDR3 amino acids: CAWSNPGQGVVYGYTF. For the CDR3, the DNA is TGTGCCTGGAGTAATCCGGGACAGGGGGTTGTCTATGGCTACACCTTC.

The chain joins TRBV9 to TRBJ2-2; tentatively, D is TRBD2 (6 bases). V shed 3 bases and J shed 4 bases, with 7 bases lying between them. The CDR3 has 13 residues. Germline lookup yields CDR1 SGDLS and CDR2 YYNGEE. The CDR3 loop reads CASSGDFTGELFF. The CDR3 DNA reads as TGTGCCAGCAGCGGGGACTTCACCGGGGAGCTGTTTTTT. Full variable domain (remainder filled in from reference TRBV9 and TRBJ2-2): DSGVTQTPKHLITATGQRVTLRCSPRSGDLSVYWYQQSLDQGLQFLIQYYNGEERAKGNILERFSAQQFPDLHSELNLSSLELGDSALYFCASSGDFTGELFFGEGSRLTVL.

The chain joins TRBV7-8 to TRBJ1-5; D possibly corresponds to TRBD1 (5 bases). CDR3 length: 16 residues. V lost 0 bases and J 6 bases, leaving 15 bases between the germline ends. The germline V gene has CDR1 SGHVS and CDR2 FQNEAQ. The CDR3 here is CASSLAGLKGTQPQHF. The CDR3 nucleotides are TGTGCCAGCAGCTTAGCGGGGCTTAAGGGAACTCAGCCCCAGCATTTT.